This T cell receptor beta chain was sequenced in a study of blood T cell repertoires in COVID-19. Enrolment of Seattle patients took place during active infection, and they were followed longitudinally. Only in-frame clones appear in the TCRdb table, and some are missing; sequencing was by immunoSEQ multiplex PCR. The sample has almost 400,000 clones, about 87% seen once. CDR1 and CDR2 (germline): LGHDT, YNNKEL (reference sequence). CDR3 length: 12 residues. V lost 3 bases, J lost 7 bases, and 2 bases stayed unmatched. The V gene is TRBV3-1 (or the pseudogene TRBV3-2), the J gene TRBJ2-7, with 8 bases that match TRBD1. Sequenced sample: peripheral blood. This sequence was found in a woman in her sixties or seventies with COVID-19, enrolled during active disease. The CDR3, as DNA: TGTGCCAGCAGCCAGACAGGGGCGGAGCAGTACTTC. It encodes CASSQTGAEQYF.